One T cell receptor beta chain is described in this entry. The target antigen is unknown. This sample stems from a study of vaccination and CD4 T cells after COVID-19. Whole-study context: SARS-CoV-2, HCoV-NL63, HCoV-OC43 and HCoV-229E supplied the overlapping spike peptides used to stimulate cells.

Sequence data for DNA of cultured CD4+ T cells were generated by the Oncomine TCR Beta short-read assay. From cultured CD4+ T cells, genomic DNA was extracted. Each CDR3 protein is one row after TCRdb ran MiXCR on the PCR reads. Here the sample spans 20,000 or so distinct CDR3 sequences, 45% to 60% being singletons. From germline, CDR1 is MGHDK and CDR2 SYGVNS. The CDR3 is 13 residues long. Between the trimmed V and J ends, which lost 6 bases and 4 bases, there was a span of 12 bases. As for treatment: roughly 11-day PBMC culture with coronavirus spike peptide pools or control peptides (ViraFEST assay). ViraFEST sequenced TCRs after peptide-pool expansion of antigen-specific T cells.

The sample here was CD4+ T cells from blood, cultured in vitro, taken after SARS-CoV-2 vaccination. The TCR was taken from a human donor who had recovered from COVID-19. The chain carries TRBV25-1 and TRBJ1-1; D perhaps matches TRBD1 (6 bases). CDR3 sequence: CASRRGGSTEAFF. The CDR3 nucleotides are TGTGCCAGCAGGAGAGGGGGGAGCACTGAAGCTTTCTTT.